One T cell receptor (beta chain) is described in this entry. This CDR3 comprises 13 residues. Per germline, CDR1 MNHEY and CDR2 SVGAGI. V was cut by 7 bases and J by 8 bases, with 17 bases left in between. In the original workflow: It was from reference gene primer amplification that nucleated cell counts were estimated. The method was immunoSEQ multiplex PCR; TCRdb's version includes in-frame clones alone and lacks a portion of them. That table is the source of V, J and clone size, and D and trimming were worked out from the DNA. Of hundreds of thousands of clones listed, 86% are singletons. This sample was included in a study of blood T cell repertoires in COVID-19. The wider study: Sites across the United States, Italy and Spain contributed samples from acute and convalescent COVID-19. The cDNA or gDNA used as material had been derived from T cells, B-cell-depleted T cells, or PBMCs.

Seattle's cohort entered during active infection and was followed longitudinally. The chain is built from TRBV6-5 and TRBJ1-2; weak D call: TRBD1 (6 bases). The specimen was peripheral blood. The receptor was derived from a woman of 80 years or more with COVID-19, enrolled during active disease. CDR3 amino acids: CASTAQGFWGYTF. In nucleotides, the CDR3 is TGTGCCAGCACTGCGCAGGGGTTTTGGGGCTACACCTTC.